Described below is a single T cell receptor beta chain sequence and its context. Its antigen is not known. Autoimmune disease history or systemic immunosuppression disqualified patients. Blood got drawn at baseline, again on cycle 4 day 1, and then on cycle 7 day 1. CDR3 length: 14 residues. With 7 bases clipped from V and 3 bases from J, the junction kept 9 bases outside the gene matches. Germline CDR1 and CDR2: MDHEN and SYDVKM. The data originate from a study of OX40 agonist ivuxolimab in advanced cancers. Whole-study context: Three patients had partial responses: one hepatocellular carcinoma, two cutaneous melanoma. Findings of the study overall: The study observed clonal expansion of CD4+ and CD8+ blood T cells by week 6 at 0.1 to 3.0 mg/kg.

Method: immunoSEQ multiplex PCR; TCRdb's copy keeps in-frame clones and lacks some. Of 50,000 to 85,000 clones listed, around 90% are singletons. The chain combines TRBV28 with TRBJ2-7; 7 nucleotides line up with TRBD2. This receptor was identified in an adult with an advanced solid tumor such as melanoma, head and neck, liver or kidney cancer. The input for sequencing was CD4+ or CD8+ T cells sorted from blood, taken in a trial of the OX40 agonist ivuxolimab. The CDR3 is CASTAAGVIYEQYF. CDR3 in DNA: TGTGCCAGCACCGCGGCGGGAGTTATCTACGAGCAGTACTTC.